This entry lists 8 T cell receptor beta chains sequenced from one sample in a study of CD8 T cells in Susac syndrome. Reverse transcription of roughly 0.5 to 1 ug RNA used random hexamers. One entry per CDR3 protein, called by TCRdb with MiXCR from the immunoSEQ multiplex PCR reads. The sample lists about 130,000 distinct CDR3 sequences, roughly 94% occurring once. Sequencing was carried out using CD8+ T cells from PBMCs. These receptors all come from a human donor with Susac syndrome.

V gene TRBV15 combines with J gene TRBJ1-5; no reliable D call. The V and J ends lost 1 base and 5 bases respectively, with 9 bases between them. The CDR3 is made up of 14 amino acids. Germline lookup yields CDR1 LNHNV and CDR2 YYDKDF (reference sequence). CDR3 in DNA: TGTGCCACCAGCAGAGTTCTGGACGATCAGCCCCAGCATTTT. Amino acid sequence: CATSRVLDDQPQHF.

The chain links TRBV9 to TRBJ2-1, with TRBD1 identical over 8 bases. This CDR3 contains 15 residues. After removal of 4 bases from V and 4 bases from J, the junction contained 7 bases not matched to a gene. Germline values: CDR1 SGDLS, CDR2 YYNGEE. The CDR3 DNA reads TGTGCCAGCAGCTTGGCCGGGACAGGTTACAATGAGCAGTTCTTC. Translated, it gives CASSLAGTGYNEQFF.

V gene TRBV5-4 combines with J gene TRBJ2-3; tentatively, D is TRBD2 (6 bases). The germline CDR1 and CDR2 sequences are SGHNT and YYREEE (reference sequence). Trimming took 8 bases from V and 2 from J, leaving 12 bases between them. This CDR3 contains 13 residues. The CDR3 DNA is TGTGCCAGTGCGGGGCAGCTCACAGATACGCAGTATTTT. Its translation: CASAGQLTDTQYF.

This clonotype was recorded only once. This rearrangement joins TRBV7-2 to TRBJ2-1; 9 bases agree with TRBD2. CDR1 and CDR2 from the germline V gene are SGHTA and FQGNSA. This CDR3 comprises 16 residues. The ends lost 3 bases at V and 4 bases at J; junction bases unmatched: 7. CDR3: CASSFASGTRYNEQFF. CDR3 sequence (DNA): TGTGCCAGCAGCTTCGCTAGCGGGACGAGATACAATGAGCAGTTCTTC.

The chain joins TRBV5-8 to TRBJ2-7; unclear D gene. The CDR3 consists of 12 residues. V was trimmed by 4 bases and J by 7 bases, leaving 12 bases between them. Germline V gene data show CDR1 as SGHTS and CDR2 as YDEGEE. CDR3 sequence reads: CASSDNQLEQYF. CDR3 DNA sequence: TGTGCCAGCAGCGATAACCAGTTAGAGCAGTACTTC.

Remarks on this clonotype: The germline gene is not matched at one end of the junction; a read error may be the cause. The rearrangement joins TRBV2 to TRBJ2-4; 7 bases fit TRBD1. Germline loops: CDR1 SNHLY, CDR2 FYNNEI. This CDR3 comprises 9 residues. The CDR3 region is CATGQDQTF. The CDR3 coding sequence is TGTGCCACAGGACAGGACCAAACCTTC.

J is TRBJ1-1 and V is TRBV12-5, with TRBD1 matching 9 bases. The CDR3 sequence is 15 residues long. Germline-derived CDR1 and CDR2 are LGHNT and FRNRAP. The V and J ends lost 8 bases and 2 bases, in that order; junction bases with no gene match: 9. CDR3 residues: CASSLGTGQNTEAFF. In nucleotides, the CDR3 is TGTGCTAGTTCGTTGGGGACAGGGCAAAACACTGAAGCTTTCTTT.

Details on this clonotype: The conserved phenylalanine or tryptophan is not found at the CDR3 terminus, so this likely reflects a read error. The chain links TRBV9 to TRBJ1-5, with D hard to call. The CDR3 runs to 15 residues. V was shortened by 2 bases and J by 5 bases, with 14 bases between the two germline ends. Germline loops: CDR1 SGDLS, CDR2 YYNGEE. In nucleotides, the CDR3 is TGTGCCAGCAGCGTCGGGGATGGTCCCGATCAGCCCCAGCATTCT. Amino acids: CASSVGDGPDQPQHS.